A selection of T cell receptor beta chains follows, all from one sample in a study of OX40 agonist ivuxolimab in advanced cancers. Assay: immunoSEQ multiplex PCR; the TCRdb copy retains only in-frame clones and omits some. The repertoire consists of approximately 62,000 clones, with 80% to 90% occurring once and the leading ten covering more than 9%. The sample here was CD4+ or CD8+ T cells sorted from blood, taken in a trial of the OX40 agonist ivuxolimab. Receptor source: an adult with an advanced solid tumor such as melanoma, head and neck, liver or kidney cancer. Both conserved end residues are trimmed from each CDR3.

V,J,length,CDR3
TRBV4-1,TRBJ1-1,11,ASSQVSRTEAF
TRBV27,TRBJ2-5,11,ASTRSIQETQY
TRBV9,TRBJ1-2,17,ASSATGTGTGSVNYGYT
TRBV28,TRBJ2-7,12,ASKGTLIRYEQY
TRBV6-5,TRBJ1-1,12,ASSYKQSWTEAF
TRBV7-6,TRBJ1-1,12,ASRLRDKNTEAF
TRBV4-1,TRBJ2-3,13,ASSPTGPFTDTQY
TRBV30,TRBJ1-2,9,AGRGLAGYT
TRBV6-1,TRBJ1-5,14,ASSEGGGDSNQPQH
TRBV6-1,TRBJ2-7,11,ASRPGTPLEQY
TRBV4-2,TRBJ2-3,14,ASSPQAHSGTDTQY
TRBV2,TRBJ2-3,12,ASTGGYSTDTQY
TRBV5-4,TRBJ2-1,14,ASSLVASGTRNEQF
TRBV6-6,TRBJ1-2,14,ASSYSTGPENYGYT
TRBV2,TRBJ2-3,11,ASSGRAADTQY
TRBV9,TRBJ2-3,14,ASSPPGGTSKDTQY
TRBV4-1,TRBJ1-3,13,ASSQIQISGNTIY
TRBV11-2,TRBJ2-7,13,ASSQSTGQVREQY
TRBV4-1,TRBJ2-1,14,ASSQDPGARYNEQF
TRBV5-6,TRBJ1-6,14,ASSQDRLAYNSPLH
TRBV6-1,TRBJ1-2,10,ASRPPDGGYT
TRBV7-9,TRBJ2-5,11,ASSRGLRETQY
TRBV5-1,TRBJ1-1,11,ASSITSNTEAF
TRBV7-3,TRBJ1-2,13,ASSLNAGGDSGYT
TRBV19,TRBJ2-1,12,ASSMGDRVPEQF
TRBV5-5,TRBJ2-2,11,ASSLGGAGELF
TRBV29-1,TRBJ2-1,15,SVEDWAGSTSYNEQF
TRBV27,TRBJ2-1,13,ASSYGTSGSVEQF
TRBV6-5,TRBJ2-1,13,ASSSEGGKLNEQF
TRBV5-1,TRBJ2-7,12,ASSLGTDTYEQY
TRBV12-5,TRBJ1-1,12,ASGLGGRNTEAF
TRBV4-1,TRBJ2-3,15,ASSLGRSGASTDTQY
TRBV4-1,TRBJ1-2,13,ASSQDRGTFYGYT
TRBV2,TRBJ2-3,11,ASSEIGGEAQY
TRBV30,TRBJ2-1,11,AWWTSGFNEQF
TRBV7-2,TRBJ2-3,14,ASSQEGGWGTDTQY
TRBV14,TRBJ2-5,14,ASSQDSLATQETQY
TRBV14,TRBJ2-1,11,ASSLISYNEQF
TRBV27,TRBJ1-1,11,ASSLYGSTEAF
TRBV15,TRBJ2-5,16,ATSSTPFTGLYQETQY
TRBV30,TRBJ2-7,11,AWSMASGYEQY
TRBV19,TRBJ2-1,14,ASSMGSGQGQWEQF
TRBV7-2,TRBJ2-5,13,ASTARPYSGETQY
TRBV7-9,TRBJ2-5,11,ASSLVGGETQY
TRBV5-8,TRBJ2-3,12,ASSRLKLAGEKY
TRBV28,TRBJ1-2,12,ASSPYDGYYGYT
TRBV27,TRBJ1-3,15,ASVGGTPGLSGNTIY
TRBV7-6,TRBJ2-6,13,ASSLDGSGANVLT
TRBV9,TRBJ2-1,12,ASSDSMNVNEQF
TRBV11-3,TRBJ2-1,15,ASSLVGGLAGANEQF
TRBV27,TRBJ2-1,15,ASSSPLGENHVDEQF
TRBV7-9,TRBJ1-2,14,ASSLAPGRLGYGYT
TRBV7-9,TRBJ1-5,10,ASSLGDQPQH